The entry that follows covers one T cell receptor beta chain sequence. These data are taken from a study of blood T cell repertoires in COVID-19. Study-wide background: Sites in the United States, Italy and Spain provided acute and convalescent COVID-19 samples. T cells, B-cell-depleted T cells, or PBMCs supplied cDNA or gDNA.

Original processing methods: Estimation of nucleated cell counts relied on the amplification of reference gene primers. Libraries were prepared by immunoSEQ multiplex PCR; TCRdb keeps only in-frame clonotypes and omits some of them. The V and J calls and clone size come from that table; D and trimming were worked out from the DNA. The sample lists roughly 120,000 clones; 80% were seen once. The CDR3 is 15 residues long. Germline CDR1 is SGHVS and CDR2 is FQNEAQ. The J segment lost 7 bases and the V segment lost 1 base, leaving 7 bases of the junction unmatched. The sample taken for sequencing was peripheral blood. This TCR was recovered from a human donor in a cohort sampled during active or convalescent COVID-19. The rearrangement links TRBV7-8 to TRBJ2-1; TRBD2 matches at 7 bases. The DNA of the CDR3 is TGTGCCAGCAGCTTAGACGGGAGGCTGGGGAATGAGCAGTTCTTC. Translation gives CASSLDGRLGNEQFF.